Shown below are 8 T cell receptor beta chains from a single sample sequenced in a study of blood T cell repertoires in COVID-19. Clones were read by immunoSEQ multiplex PCR, and TCRdb kept only the in-frame ones, dropping some. This repertoire shows 200,000 or so clones, over 75% found once; its top ten account for 1.5% to 2%. Specimen: peripheral blood. Every receptor here comes from a man in his forties with active or convalescent COVID-19.

The CDR3 DNA sequence: TGTGCCAGCAGCTTAGGACAGGCGGATGAGCAGTTCTTC. The encoded protein is CASSLGQADEQFF. The chain is built from TRBV11-3 and TRBJ2-1; D is perhaps TRBD1 (6 bases). Trimming removed 1 base from V and 8 bases from J, with 9 bases in between. The CDR3 has 13 amino acids. CDR1 and CDR2 from the germline V gene are SGHNT and YENEEA.

This sequence joins TRBV10-3 and TRBJ1-4, with D perhaps matching TRBD1 (5 bases). The CDR3 sequence is 14 residues long. From germline, CDR1 is ENHRY and CDR2 SYGVKD. V was pared by 3 bases and J by 3 bases, with 8 bases between. The DNA of the CDR3 is TGTGCCATCAGTGACAGGGTGGCTAATGAAAAACTGTTTTTT. Protein: CAISDRVANEKLFF.

The chain uses TRBV14 and TRBJ2-2; 11 bases map to TRBD1. This CDR3 has 19 residues. Germline V gene lookup returns CDR1 SGHDN and CDR2 FVKESK. Trimming cost V 4 bases and J 6 bases; bases outside gene matches: 16. The CDR3 coding sequence is TGTGCCAGCAGCCGAGAAGGATTTTATGGGACAGGGGGATCCGGGGAGCTGTTTTTT. It encodes CASSREGFYGTGGSGELFF.

J is TRBJ2-7 and V is TRBV2; D is ambiguous. V was cut by 4 bases and J by 3 bases, with 4 bases left in between. Per the germline V gene, CDR1 is SNHLY and CDR2 is FYNNEI. The CDR3 contains 11 residues. The CDR3 region has the DNA TGTGCCAGCAGTGCGGTCTACGAGCAGTACTTC. Its protein product is CASSAVYEQYF.

The chain combines TRBV7-9 with TRBJ2-5; D remains ambiguous. V was cut by 4 bases and J by 2 bases, with 5 bases left in between. The germline gives CDR1 SEHNR, CDR2 FQNEAQ (reference sequence). This CDR3 region has 12 residues. CDR3 nucleotide sequence: TGTGCCAGCAGCTGGCGGCAAGAGACCCAGTACTTC. Its protein product is CASSWRQETQYF.

The chain uses TRBV9 and TRBJ2-5; TRBD2 agrees at 8 bases. CDR1 and CDR2 from the germline V gene are SGDLS and YYNGEE. The ends lost 4 bases at V and 5 bases at J; junction bases unmatched: 7. There are 14 residues in the CDR3. The CDR3 nucleotides read TGTGCCAGCAGCCCCCGGGGGGGTCCGGAGACCCAGTACTTC. It specifies CASSPRGGPETQYF.

The chain couples TRBV9 to TRBJ1-3, with 7 bases lining up with TRBD1. The CDR3 runs 16 residues. Germline CDR1 SGDLS, CDR2 YYNGEE. Trimming cost V 3 bases and J 0 bases; bases outside gene matches: 6. CDR3 coding DNA: TGTGCCAGCAGCGCCAACCGGGACAGCTCTGGAAACACCATATATTTT. Protein: CASSANRDSSGNTIYF. Full variable domain (remainder filled in from reference TRBV9 and TRBJ1-3): DSGVTQTPKHLITATGQRVTLRCSPRSGDLSVYWYQQSLDQGLQFLIQYYNGEERAKGNILERFSAQQFPDLHSELNLSSLELGDSALYFCASSANRDSSGNTIYFGEGSWLTVV.

This clone was detected a few times. The rearrangement joins TRBV30 to TRBJ1-5; the D is unclear. The CDR3 has 12 amino acids. The ends were cut back, 4 bases at V and 0 bases at J, with 4 bases in the middle. The germline CDR1 and CDR2 sequences are GTSNPN and SVGIG (reference sequence). The CDR3 DNA reads TGTGCCTGGACACATAGCAATCAGCCCCAGCATTTT. This translates into CAWTHSNQPQHF.